This T cell receptor beta chain was found in a study of regulatory T cells in long-lasting Graves disease. Study-level background: Persistence in Graves' disease required over 5 years of antithyroid drugs plus positive TSH receptor antibodies. General study findings and limits: The study found lower TCR diversity in persistent Graves' patients than in newly diagnosed ones. Favored gene segments in persistent disease were TRBV28, TRBJ1-2 and TRBJ2-5.

The sample's time point: persistent/refractory GD, antithyroid drugs over 5 years with positive TRAb. Extracted RNA from PBMCs served as the source of the TCR library. Patients came through an endocrinology department, and that department was in Xi'an, China. Details on this clonotype: Its antigen remains unidentified.

Arm-PCR of CDR3 regions and iRepertoire HTBI primers were the basis on which TCR beta libraries were built. TCRdb itself ran the multiplex PCR reads through MiXCR, one entry per CDR3 protein. The data show about 310,000 distinct CDR3 sequences, 22% seen once. Germline V gives CDR1 MDHEN, CDR2 SYDVKM. Trimming took 4 bases from V and 0 from J, leaving 5 bases between them. CDR3 size: 13 residues. Sample: peripheral blood mononuclear cells (PBMCs), taken when the disease was refractory, from a patient treated with antithyroid drugs. This chain joins TRBV28 and TRBJ2-3; D uncertain. The receptor was derived from a female donor with Graves disease. CDR3 sequence: CASSSGSTDTQYF. The CDR3 DNA reads as TGTGCCAGCAGTTCCGGTAGCACAGATACGCAGTATTTT.